This TCR beta chain was identified during a study of T cells in Graves' hyperthyroidism and ophthalmopathy. From RNA transcripts, TCR beta CDR3 regions were amplified. During a first-round RT-PCR of the TCR CDR3, the HTBI primer set was used. TCRdb re-called the multiplex PCR reads with MiXCR, one entry per CDR3 protein. The sample records under 600,000 distinct CDR3 sequences, roughly 15% being singletons. CDR3 length: 15 amino acids. Looked up from germline, CDR1 is MGHRA and CDR2 is YSYEKL. V shed 0 bases, J shed 3 bases, and the junction held 4 bases outside the gene matches. The chain employs TRBV4-1 and TRBJ2-7; 8 nucleotides line up with TRBD1. Sequenced material: blood. The receptor was derived from a woman in her 40s with Graves' ophthalmopathy. CDR3 sequence: CASSQDFGQGYEQYF. As DNA, the CDR3 is TGCGCCAGCAGCCAAGATTTCGGACAGGGCTACGAGCAGTACTTC.